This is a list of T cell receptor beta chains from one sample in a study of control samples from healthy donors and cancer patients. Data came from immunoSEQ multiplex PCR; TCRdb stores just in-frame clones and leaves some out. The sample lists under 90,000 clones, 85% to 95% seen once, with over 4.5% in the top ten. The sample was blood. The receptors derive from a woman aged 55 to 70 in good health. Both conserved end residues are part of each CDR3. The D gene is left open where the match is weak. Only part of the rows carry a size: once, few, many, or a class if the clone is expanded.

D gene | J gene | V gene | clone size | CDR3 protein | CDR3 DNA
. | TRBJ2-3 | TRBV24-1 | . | CATSDRLGTDTQYF | TGTGCCACCAGTGATCGTCTTGGGACAGATACGCAGTATTTT
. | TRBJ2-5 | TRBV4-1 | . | CASSQDQNQETQYF | TGCGCCAGCAGCCAAGATCAGAACCAAGAGACCCAGTACTTC
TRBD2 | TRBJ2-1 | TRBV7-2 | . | CASSSLAGANEQFF | TGTGCCAGCAGCTCCTTAGCGGGAGCCAATGAGCAGTTCTTC
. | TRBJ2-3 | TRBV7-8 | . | CASSSYVGETDTQYF | TGTGCCAGCAGCTCCTATGTAGGGGAGACAGATACGCAGTATTTT
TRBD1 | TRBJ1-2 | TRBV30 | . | CAWRTGRNYGYTF | TGTGCCTGGAGGACAGGGAGGAACTATGGCTACACCTTC
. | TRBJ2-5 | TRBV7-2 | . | CASSLVGRPSLETQYF | TGTGCCAGCAGCCTCGTCGGGCGCCCCAGTTTGGAGACCCAGTACTTC
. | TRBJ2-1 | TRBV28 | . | CASSLEEQANEQFF | TGTGCCAGCAGTTTAGAGGAGCAGGCAAATGAGCAGTTCTTC
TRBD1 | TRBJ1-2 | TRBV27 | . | CASSLWAYTTQGTGGDGYTF | TGTGCCAGCAGTTTATGGGCCTATACCACCCAAGGGACAGGGGGCGATGGCTACACCTTC
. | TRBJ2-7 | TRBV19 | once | CASSISGRTYEQYF | TGTGCCAGTAGTATAAGCGGCAGGACCTACGAGCAGTACTTC
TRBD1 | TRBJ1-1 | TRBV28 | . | CASGSGGVTEAFF | TGTGCCAGCGGATCAGGGGGGGTCACTGAAGCTTTCTTT
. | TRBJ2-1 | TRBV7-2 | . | CASSLASEGRGFF | TGTGCCAGCAGCTTAGCCAGCGAGGGGCGAGGGTTCTTC
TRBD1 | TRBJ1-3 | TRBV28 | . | CASSFPGLTGNGNTIYF | TGTGCCAGCAGTTTCCCGGGATTGACAGGGAACGGAAACACCATATATTTT
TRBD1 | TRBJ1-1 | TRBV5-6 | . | CASSAPGQGVDTEAFF | TGTGCCAGCAGCGCTCCGGGACAGGGGGTGGACACTGAAGCTTTCTTT
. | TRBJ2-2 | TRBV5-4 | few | CASSLEVADGELFF | TGTGCCAGCAGCTTGGAAGTAGCGGACGGGGAGCTGTTTTTT
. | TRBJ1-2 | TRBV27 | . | CASSFNRNYGYTF | TGTGCCAGCAGTTTCAACAGAAACTATGGCTACACCTTC
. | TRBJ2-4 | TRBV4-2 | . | CASSHGREPLPNF | TGTGCCAGCAGTCATGGGCGGGAACCCCTTCCCAACTTC